This T cell receptor (beta chain) was retrieved from a study of CD8+ T cells in alopecia areata. After isolation, RNA underwent reverse transcription to generate cDNA as the sequencing template. The assay was immunoSEQ multiplex PCR, and TCRdb's table has in-frame clones only and misses some. The sample holds 160,000 or so clones, 65% seen once. Per germline, CDR1 SQVTM and CDR2 ANQGSEA. CDR3 size: 13 residues. V lost 6 bases and J lost 6, with 16 bases in between. The treatment: oral pan-JAK inhibitor, 5-10 mg twice daily. Sorting of PBMCs yielded the CD4+ and CD8+ T cells. Sequenced material: CD4+ T cells sorted from blood, taken at week 4, from a patient treated with tofacitinib. This TCR came from a human donor with alopecia areata. The V and J genes are TRBV29-1 and TRBJ2-3; a weak D match, TRBD2 (5 bases). CDR3 amino acids: CSVLYLPGDTQYF. DNA of the CDR3: TGCAGCGTCCTTTACCTGCCGGGGGATACGCAGTATTTT.